Listed below are T cell receptor beta chains from one sample, sequenced in a study of T-cell reconstitution after alpha-beta-depleted transplantation in children. TCRdb reprocessed the PCR reads with MiXCR, giving one entry per CDR3 protein. This table holds some 300,000 distinct CDR3 sequences, over 9% found once. Sequenced here: PBMCs, sampled before TCRalphabeta/CD19-depleted stem cell transplant. The receptor source for this set is a boy under two years old with acute myeloid leukemia, due to receive a stem cell transplant. Both conserved end residues are part of each CDR3.

>TRBV7-9|TRBJ1-1
CASSLEGPNTEAFF
>TRBV7-3|TRBJ2-2
CASSLQTPSGVGELFF
>TRBV6-2/TRBV6-3|TRBJ2-1
CASRQGNEQFF
>TRBV28|TRBJ2-6
CASRSIATGANVLTF
>TRBV7-6|TRBJ1-5
CASSQQGGNQPQHF
>TRBV7-2|TRBJ2-3
CASSSVDYGTDTQYF
>TRBV7-4|TRBJ1-1
CASSLERTNTEAFF
>TRBV11-2|TRBJ2-1
CASETGLREQFF
>TRBV29-1|TRBJ1-1
CSVSQPGTEAFF
>TRBV4-2|TRBJ2-3
CASSQPGRGVDTQYF
>TRBV12-3/TRBV12-4|TRBJ1-5
CASSWGQGAVGNQPQHF
>TRBV20-1|TRBJ1-3
CSAPLKGRGNTIYF
>TRBV20-1|TRBJ2-7
CSASPITSYEQYF
>TRBV5-1|TRBJ2-1
CASSLAGGGGANEQFF
>TRBV20-1|TRBJ2-7
CSARRGAYEQYF
>TRBV20-1|TRBJ2-7
CSARDGQGSYEQYF
>TRBV7-8|TRBJ2-7
CASSLGGTGEHEQYF
>TRBV10-3|TRBJ2-1
CAISESTRGAPFQFF
>TRBV9|TRBJ2-7
CASSVGDATYEQYF
>TRBV11-2|TRBJ2-5
CASSLVGGRRGRVTQYF
>TRBV5-1|TRBJ1-2
CASSLDREVGYTF
>TRBV4-3|TRBJ2-1
CASSQGKGFNEQFF
>TRBV20-1|TRBJ2-1
CSARGINERPFYNEQFF
>TRBV3-1|TRBJ1-6
CASSQGSGTGYNSPLHF
>TRBV4-3|TRBJ2-2
CASSQEALVWDSTGELFF
>TRBV5-1|TRBJ1-4
CASSQSDRTVNEKLFF
>TRBV27|TRBJ2-7
CASSDRTGDPEQYF
>TRBV7-2|TRBJ2-3
CASSLAGSTDTQYF
>TRBV20-1|TRBJ2-2
CSARGAQGAGELFF
>TRBV7-9|TRBJ2-5
CASSPGAGGEDQTQYF
>TRBV20-1|TRBJ2-3
CSASSGTGVADTQYF
>TRBV28|TRBJ1-2
CASKPPGQGYGYTF